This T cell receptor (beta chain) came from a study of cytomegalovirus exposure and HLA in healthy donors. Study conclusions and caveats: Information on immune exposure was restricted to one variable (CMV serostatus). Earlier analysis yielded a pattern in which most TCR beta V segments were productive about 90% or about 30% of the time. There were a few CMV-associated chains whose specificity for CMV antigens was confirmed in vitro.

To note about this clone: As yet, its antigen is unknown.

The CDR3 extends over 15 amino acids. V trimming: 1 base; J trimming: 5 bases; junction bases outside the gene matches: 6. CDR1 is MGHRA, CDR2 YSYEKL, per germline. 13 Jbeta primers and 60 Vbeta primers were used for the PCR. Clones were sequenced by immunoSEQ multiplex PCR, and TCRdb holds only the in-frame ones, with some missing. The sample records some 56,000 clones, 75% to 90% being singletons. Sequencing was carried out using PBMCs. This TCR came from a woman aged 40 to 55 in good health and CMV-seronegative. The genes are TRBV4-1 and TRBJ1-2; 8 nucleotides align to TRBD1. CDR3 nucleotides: TGCGCCAGCAGCCAAGCTGACACAGGGGGGTATGGCTACACCTTC. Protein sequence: CASSQADTGGYGYTF.